This T cell receptor (beta chain) came from a study of shared T cell receptors in the human thymus. The CDR3 is made up of 16 amino acids. CDR1 is MGHRA, CDR2 YSYEKL, per germline. V lost 5 bases to trimming and J lost 3 bases, with 17 bases between them. This clone appeared a few times. Data came from immunoSEQ multiplex PCR; TCRdb stores just in-frame clones and leaves some out. The profile shows approximately 580,000 clones, approximately 80% of them singletons. In addition, the sample was reused for a study of human thymus T cells. That paper notes: Infants served as donors; they were healthy and Finnish and were having corrective surgery for congenital heart defects. Thymic resections from corrective heart surgery supplied the tissue. Gene usage (both V and J) appeared biased in thymic and blood repertoires. Thymic repertoires from unrelated individuals overlapped highly, related research reported.

Sequencing input: thymocytes. This chain links TRBV4-1 with TRBJ2-1; TRBD2 is a possible D gene (5 bases). The origin of this receptor is a boy in the first two years of life with a congenital heart defect. CDR3 nucleotide sequence: TGCGCCAGCAGCTCCTTACCCGGTGGGAGCTACAATGAGCAGTTCTTC. It codes for CASSSLPGGSYNEQFF.